These T cell receptor beta chains were read from a single sample in a study of shared clonotypes between healthy human individuals. This table comes from immunoSEQ multiplex PCR, and its TCRdb copy is limited to in-frame clones, with some not included. The sample records roughly 2.5 million clones, more than 80% being singletons. Sequences were obtained from naive CD4+ T cells sorted from blood. These receptors all stem from a man aged 18-30 years in good health. Both conserved end residues are part of each CDR3. The D gene is left open where the match is weak. Clone size, where shown, is once, few, many, or a class for clones that have expanded.

>.|.|TRBJ2-5|TRBV5-1
CASSLDGPSRQETQYF
TGCGCCAGCAGCTTGGATGGCCCCAGCAGGCAAGAGACCCAGTACTTC
>TRBD2|.|TRBJ2-7|TRBV2
CASGTSGLYEQYF
TGTGCCAGTGGGACTAGCGGCCTCTACGAGCAGTACTTC
>.|.|TRBJ2-7|TRBV29-1
CSVVQGIYEQYF
TGCAGCGTTGTACAGGGCATCTACGAGCAGTACTTC
>.|.|TRBJ2-5|TRBV29-1
CSVLAINQETQYF
TGCAGCGTTCTGGCCATCAACCAAGAGACCCAGTACTTC
>.|.|TRBJ1-1|TRBV20-1
CSARSNTEAFF
TGCAGTGCTAGAAGCAACACTGAAGCTTTCTTT
>.|.|TRBJ2-1|TRBV27
CASLTRHEQFF
TGTGCCAGCCTCACGCGGCATGAGCAGTTCTTC
>TRBD1|.|TRBJ2-7|TRBV19
CASSMKGAPTYEQYF
TGTGCCAGTAGTATGAAGGGGGCACCTACCTACGAGCAGTACTTC
>.|.|TRBJ1-6|TRBV19
CASSGALGNSPLHF
TGTGCCAGTTCCGGGGCCCTAGGCAATTCACCCCTCCACTTT
>TRBD2|.|TRBJ2-5|TRBV19
CASRPGRLAGEETQYF
TGTGCCAGTAGACCTGGGCGACTAGCGGGGGAAGAGACCCAGTACTTC
>.|.|TRBJ2-5|TRBV6-4
CASSDPIRGQETQYF
TGTGCCAGCAGTGACCCTATCCGGGGCCAAGAGACCCAGTACTTC
>.|once|TRBJ1-2|TRBV6-1
CASSEAGQNYGYTF
TGTGCCAGCAGTGAAGCTGGACAGAACTATGGCTACACCTTC
>.|few|TRBJ1-1|TRBV25-1
CASSETGPLNTEAFF
TGTGCCAGCAGTGAGACCGGTCCCCTGAACACTGAAGCTTTCTTT
>TRBD1|.|TRBJ1-2|TRBV5-1
CASSLDPGGNFGYTF
TGCGCCAGCAGCTTGGACCCAGGGGGGAACTTTGGCTACACCTTC
>.|.|TRBJ2-5|TRBV27
CASSSQGEGYVTQYF
TGTGCCAGCAGTTCCCAGGGTGAAGGGTACGTGACCCAGTACTTC
>TRBD1|.|TRBJ2-7|TRBV11-2
CASSLVLPTSGQAIYEQYF
TGTGCCAGCAGCTTAGTTCTCCCCACCTCGGGACAGGCGATCTACGAGCAGTACTTC
>.|few|TRBJ2-2|TRBV10-1
CASSEWDTGELFF
TGCGCCAGCAGTGAGTGGGACACCGGGGAGCTGTTTTTT
>.|.|TRBJ1-4|TRBV5-1
CASSLGGVNEKLFF
TGCGCCAGCAGCTTGGGCGGGGTTAATGAAAAACTGTTTTTT
>.|.|TRBJ2-1|TRBV4-3
CASSLHREAAYNEQFF
TGCGCCAGCAGCCTTCACAGGGAGGCGGCCTACAATGAGCAGTTCTTC
>TRBD2|.|TRBJ2-7|TRBV27
CASSLTGGTYEQYF
TGTGCCAGCAGTTTAACGGGGGGGACCTACGAGCAGTACTTC
>.|.|TRBJ2-7|TRBV7-9
CASSSLGNEQYF
TGTGCCAGCAGCTCATTAGGGAACGAGCAGTACTTC
>.|.|TRBJ2-1|TRBV7-2
CASTPWALTKGEQFF
TGTGCCAGCACCCCTTGGGCGTTGACAAAGGGCGAGCAGTTCTTC
>TRBD2|.|TRBJ2-2|TRBV5-4
CASSLVPSGTRIPGELFF
TGTGCCAGCAGCTTGGTTCCTAGCGGGACTCGGATCCCCGGGGAGCTGTTTTTT
>TRBD1|.|TRBJ1-3|TRBV29-1
CSADLTGRNTIYF
TGCAGCGCCGACCTGACAGGGAGAAACACCATATATTTT
>TRBD2|.|TRBJ2-1|TRBV7-9
CASSLEPLTSGRNEQFF
TGTGCCAGCAGCTTAGAGCCTCTCACTAGCGGGAGGAATGAGCAGTTCTTC
>.|.|TRBJ2-3|TRBV25-1
CASSESRQAFDTDTQYF
TGTGCCAGCAGTGAATCGCGACAGGCCTTCGATACAGATACGCAGTATTTT
>TRBD1|.|TRBJ1-4|TRBV10-1
CASSESEGANRNEKLFF
TGCGCCAGCAGTGAGTCAGAGGGGGCGAACCGCAATGAAAAACTGTTTTTT
>.|.|TRBJ2-1|TRBV5-1
CASTLNRVDEQFF
TGCGCCAGCACCTTAAACAGGGTCGATGAGCAGTTCTTC
>TRBD1|.|TRBJ2-5|TRBV19
CASSSYGTGGGETQYF
TGTGCCAGTAGCTCATACGGGACAGGGGGTGGAGAGACCCAGTACTTC
>.|.|TRBJ2-7|TRBV11-2
CASRSDRAYEQYF
TGTGCCAGCAGATCTGACCGGGCCTACGAGCAGTACTTC
>.|.|TRBJ1-5|TRBV27
CASSSYREENQPQHF
TGTGCCAGCAGTTCCTACCGGGAAGAAAATCAGCCCCAGCATTTT
>TRBD1|once|TRBJ2-5|TRBV5-4
CASSAGQGRGQETQYF
TGTGCCAGCAGCGCAGGACAGGGGCGCGGGCAAGAGACCCAGTACTTC
>.|.|TRBJ2-2|TRBV9
CASSALPTGELFF
TGTGCCAGCAGCGCCCTACCGACCGGGGAGCTGTTTTTT
>.|.|TRBJ1-2|TRBV19
CASRQGKGYTF
TGTGCCAGTAGACAGGGTAAAGGCTACACCTTC
>.|.|TRBJ2-7|TRBV2
CASSERIQGSYEQYF
TGTGCCAGCAGTGAAAGGATCCAGGGATCCTACGAGCAGTACTTC
>TRBD1|.|TRBJ2-5|TRBV5-4
CASSPDRASGETQYF
TGTGCCAGCAGCCCTGACAGGGCCTCTGGGGAGACCCAGTACTTC
>TRBD1|once|TRBJ1-2|TRBV5-5
CASSSQGAGGYTF
TGTGCCAGCAGCTCCCAGGGGGCGGGTGGCTACACCTTC
>.|.|TRBJ2-7|TRBV5-1
CASSPGPSSYEQYF
TGCGCCAGCAGCCCCGGGCCGAGCTCCTACGAGCAGTACTTC
>.|.|TRBJ2-3|TRBV29-1
CSVEGSSDTQYF
TGCAGCGTTGAGGGCTCCTCGGATACGCAGTATTTT
>.|.|TRBJ2-3|TRBV21-1
CASSRATYSRADTQYF
TGTGCCAGCAGCCGAGCCACCTACTCCCGAGCAGATACGCAGTATTTT
>.|.|TRBJ2-3|TRBV5-8
CASSPLRATDTQYF
TGTGCCAGCAGCCCCCTGAGGGCCACAGATACGCAGTATTTT
>.|.|TRBJ2-2|TRBV27
CASSPFYVGTGELFF
TGTGCCAGCAGCCCCTTCTATGTGGGTACCGGGGAGCTGTTTTTT
>.|.|TRBJ2-1|TRBV9
CASSVAGGSRDNEQFF
TGTGCCAGCAGCGTAGCTGGGGGCAGTCGGGACAATGAGCAGTTCTTC
>TRBD1|.|TRBJ2-3|TRBV9
CASGRRTGGLGDTQYF
TGTGCCAGCGGCCGACGGACAGGGGGCTTAGGAGATACGCAGTATTTT
>.|.|TRBJ1-1|TRBV6-5
CASSLTRDTGSAFF
TGTGCCAGCAGTCTCACCCGGGACACCGGATCGGCTTTCTTT
>.|.|TRBJ2-7|TRBV10-3
CAIRELDEQYF
TGTGCCATCAGGGAACTGGACGAGCAGTACTTC
>TRBD1|.|TRBJ1-4|TRBV10-2
CASSESGTGSEKLFF
TGCGCCAGCAGTGAGTCAGGGACAGGGAGTGAAAAACTGTTTTTT
>TRBD2|.|TRBJ2-5|TRBV6-1
CATLGTSRETQYF
TGTGCCACCCTAGGGACTAGCCGGGAGACCCAGTACTTC
>.|.|TRBJ1-6|TRBV4-1
CASSQDRAGVNSPLHF
TGCGCCAGCAGCCAAGATCGGGCAGGGGTAAATTCACCCCTCCACTTT
>.|.|TRBJ1-3|TRBV2
CASSASGPSGNTIYF
TGTGCCAGCAGTGCCTCAGGTCCCTCTGGAAACACCATATATTTT
>.|.|TRBJ2-3|TRBV5-1
CASSLEGGLGDTQYF
TGCGCCAGCAGCTTGGAAGGGGGTCTGGGAGATACGCAGTATTTT
>.|.|TRBJ2-7|TRBV5-1
CASSSSPGTLPYEQYF
TGCGCCAGCAGCTCCAGTCCCGGGACACTACCCTACGAGCAGTACTTC
>.|few|TRBJ1-5|TRBV7-9
CASSPGGDQPQHF
TGTGCCAGCAGCCCGGGTGGAGATCAGCCCCAGCATTTT
>.|.|TRBJ2-5|TRBV5-5
CASSAGSPQETQYF
TGTGCCAGCAGCGCTGGGAGCCCGCAAGAGACCCAGTACTTC
>TRBD2|.|TRBJ2-1|TRBV5-4
CASSLGLAGLDNEQFF
TGTGCCAGCAGCTTGGGACTAGCGGGCCTAGACAATGAGCAGTTCTTC